This T cell receptor (beta chain) was profiled in a study of blood T cell repertoires in COVID-19. Overall study: The analysed material was cDNA or gDNA that came from T cells, B-cell-depleted T cells, or PBMCs.

Methods used by the authors: By means of reference gene primer amplification, nucleated cell counts were estimated. Libraries were prepared by immunoSEQ multiplex PCR; TCRdb keeps only in-frame clonotypes and omits some of them. Clonal size and the V and J genes are those of that table, whereas D and trimming came from the DNA. This table has about 230,000 clones, 84% appearing once. Germline trimming cut 0 bases from V and 4 bases from J; bases unmatched to any gene: 3. Looked up from germline, CDR1 is SGDLS and CDR2 is YYNGEE. This CDR3 comprises 14 residues. Sequenced material: peripheral blood. This clonotype originated in a man in his forties who had recovered from COVID-19. This chain links TRBV9 with TRBJ1-2, with 7 nucleotides matching TRBD1. This CDR3 is CASSVGGTVYGYTF. CDR3 bases: TGTGCCAGCAGCGTAGGGGGGACAGTCTATGGCTACACCTTC. The full variable domain, in which reference TRBV9 and TRBJ1-2 provide the parts outside the CDR3, is DSGVTQTPKHLITATGQRVTLRCSPRSGDLSVYWYQQSLDQGLQFLIQYYNGEERAKGNILERFSAQQFPDLHSELNLSSLELGDSALYFCASSVGGTVYGYTFGSGTRLTVV.